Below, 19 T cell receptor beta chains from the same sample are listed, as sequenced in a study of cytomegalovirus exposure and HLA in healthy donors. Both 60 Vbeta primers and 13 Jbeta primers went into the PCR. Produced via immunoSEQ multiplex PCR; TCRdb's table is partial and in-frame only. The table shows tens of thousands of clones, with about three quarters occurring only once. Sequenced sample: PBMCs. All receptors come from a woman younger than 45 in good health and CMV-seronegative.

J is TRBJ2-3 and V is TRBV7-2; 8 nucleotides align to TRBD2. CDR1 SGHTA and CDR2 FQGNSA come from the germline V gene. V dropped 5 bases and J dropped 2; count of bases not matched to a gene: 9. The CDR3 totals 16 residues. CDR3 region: CASSPRAGGYTDTQYF. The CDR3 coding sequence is TGTGCCAGCAGCCCTCGGGCGGGGGGCTACACAGATACGCAGTATTTT.

The CDR3 reads CASSPLGGRGYTF. The DNA for the CDR3 is TGTGCCAGCAGCCCACTAGGTGGTCGGGGCTACACCTTC. The chain joins TRBV7-9 to TRBJ1-2, with D uncertain. The germline V gene has CDR1 SEHNR and CDR2 FQNEAQ (reference sequence). The CDR3 consists of 13 residues. V dropped 5 bases and J dropped 8 bases, with 15 bases sitting between them. The full variable domain, its missing parts supplied by reference TRBV7-9 and TRBJ1-2, is DTGVSQNPRHKITKRGQNVTFRCDPISEHNRLYWYRQTLGQGPEFLTYFQNEAQLEKSRLLSDRFSAERPKGSFSTLEIQRTEQGDSAMYLCASSPLGGRGYTFGSGTRLTVV.

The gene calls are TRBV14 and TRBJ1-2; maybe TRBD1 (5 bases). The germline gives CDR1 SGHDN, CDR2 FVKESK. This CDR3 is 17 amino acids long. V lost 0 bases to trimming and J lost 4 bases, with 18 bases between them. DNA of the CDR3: TGTGCCAGCAGCCAAGACTATTGGGGAGGGGATTCCTATGGCTACACCTTC. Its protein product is CASSQDYWGGDSYGYTF.

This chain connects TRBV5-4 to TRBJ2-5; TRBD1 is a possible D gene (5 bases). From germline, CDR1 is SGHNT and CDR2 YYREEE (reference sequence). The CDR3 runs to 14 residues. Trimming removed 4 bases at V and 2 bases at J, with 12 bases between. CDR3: CASSRQLTQETQYF. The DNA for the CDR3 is TGTGCCAGCAGCCGACAGCTCACACAAGAGACCCAGTACTTC.

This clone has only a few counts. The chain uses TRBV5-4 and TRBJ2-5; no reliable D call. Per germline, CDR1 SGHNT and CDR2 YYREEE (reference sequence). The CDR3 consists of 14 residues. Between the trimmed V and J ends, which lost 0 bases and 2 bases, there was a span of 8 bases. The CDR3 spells CASSLELLQETQYF. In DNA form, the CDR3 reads TGTGCCAGCAGCTTGGAGCTTCTACAAGAGACCCAGTACTTC.

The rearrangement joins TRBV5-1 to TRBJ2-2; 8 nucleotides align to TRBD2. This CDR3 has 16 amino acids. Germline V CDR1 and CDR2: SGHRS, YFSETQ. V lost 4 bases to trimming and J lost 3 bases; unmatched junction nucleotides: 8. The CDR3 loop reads CASSVGGGLYTGELFF. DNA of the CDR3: TGCGCCAGCAGCGTTGGCGGGGGGCTATACACCGGGGAGCTGTTTTTT.

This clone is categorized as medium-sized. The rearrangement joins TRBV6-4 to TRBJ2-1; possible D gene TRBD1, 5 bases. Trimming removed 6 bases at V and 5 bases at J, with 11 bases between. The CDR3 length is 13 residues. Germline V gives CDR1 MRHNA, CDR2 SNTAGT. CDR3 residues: CASSVTANNEQFF. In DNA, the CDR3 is TGTGCCAGCAGCGTGACAGCAAACAATGAGCAGTTCTTC.

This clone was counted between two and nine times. CDR3 sequence: CASSMGGNQPQHF. The CDR3 DNA reads as TGTGCCAGCAGTATGGGGGGGAATCAGCCCCAGCATTTT. The genes are TRBV27 and TRBJ1-5; D perhaps matches TRBD1 (5 bases). V shed 5 bases and J shed 4 bases, with 9 bases lying between them. The CDR3 is 13 residues long. CDR1 and CDR2 from the germline V gene are MNHEY and SMNVEV (reference sequence).

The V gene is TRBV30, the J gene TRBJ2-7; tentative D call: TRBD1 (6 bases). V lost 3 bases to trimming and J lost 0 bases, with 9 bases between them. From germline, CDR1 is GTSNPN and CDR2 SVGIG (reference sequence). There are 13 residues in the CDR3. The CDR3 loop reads CAWSRTASYEQYF. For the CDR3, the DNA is TGTGCCTGGAGCCGGACAGCCTCCTACGAGCAGTACTTC. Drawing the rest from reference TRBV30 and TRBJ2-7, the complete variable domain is SQTIHQWPATLVQPVGSPLSLECTVEGTSNPNLYWYRQAAGRGLQLLFYSVGIGQISSEVPQNLSASRPQDRQFILSSKKLLLSDSGFYLCAWSRTASYEQYFGPGTRLTVT.

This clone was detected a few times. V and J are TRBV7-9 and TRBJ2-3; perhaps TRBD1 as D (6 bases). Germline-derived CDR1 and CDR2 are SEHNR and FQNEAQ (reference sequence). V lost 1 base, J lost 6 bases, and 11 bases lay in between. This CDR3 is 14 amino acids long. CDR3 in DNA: TGTGCCAGCAGCTTAGGGGCAGGGGTGGATACGCAGTATTTT. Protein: CASSLGAGVDTQYF.

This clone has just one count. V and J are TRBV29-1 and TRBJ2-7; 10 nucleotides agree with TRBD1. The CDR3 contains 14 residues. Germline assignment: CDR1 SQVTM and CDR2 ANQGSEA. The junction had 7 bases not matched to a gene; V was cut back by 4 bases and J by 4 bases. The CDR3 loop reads CSVAWGQGQYEQYF. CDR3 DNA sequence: TGCAGCGTTGCCTGGGGACAGGGGCAATACGAGCAGTACTTC.

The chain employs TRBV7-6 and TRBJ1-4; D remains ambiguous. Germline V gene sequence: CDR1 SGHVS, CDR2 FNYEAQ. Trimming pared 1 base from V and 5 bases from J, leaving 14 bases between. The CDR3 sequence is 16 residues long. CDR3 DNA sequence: TGTGCCAGCAGCTTAGTAGTCGGGAGAAGGAATGAAAAACTGTTTTTT. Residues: CASSLVVGRRNEKLFF.

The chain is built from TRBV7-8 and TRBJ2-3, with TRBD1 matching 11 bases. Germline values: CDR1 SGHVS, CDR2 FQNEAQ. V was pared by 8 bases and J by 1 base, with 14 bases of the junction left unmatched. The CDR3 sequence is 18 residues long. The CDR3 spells CASGQMGDRGGGTDTQYF. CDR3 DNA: TGTGCCAGCGGGCAAATGGGGGACAGGGGGGGAGGCACAGATACGCAGTATTTT.

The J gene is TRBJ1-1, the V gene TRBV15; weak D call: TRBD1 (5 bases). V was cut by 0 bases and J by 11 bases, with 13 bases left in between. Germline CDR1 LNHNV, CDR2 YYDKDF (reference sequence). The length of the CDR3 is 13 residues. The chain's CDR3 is CATSRDTLGGAFF. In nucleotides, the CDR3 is TGTGCCACCAGCAGAGATACGTTGGGGGGTGCTTTCTTT.

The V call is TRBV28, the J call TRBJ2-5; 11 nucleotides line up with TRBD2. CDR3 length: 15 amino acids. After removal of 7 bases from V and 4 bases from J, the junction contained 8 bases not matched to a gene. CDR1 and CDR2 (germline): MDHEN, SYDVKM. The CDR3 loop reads CASIQGLAGGETQYF. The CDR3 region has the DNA TGTGCCAGCATTCAGGGGCTAGCGGGAGGAGAGACCCAGTACTTC.

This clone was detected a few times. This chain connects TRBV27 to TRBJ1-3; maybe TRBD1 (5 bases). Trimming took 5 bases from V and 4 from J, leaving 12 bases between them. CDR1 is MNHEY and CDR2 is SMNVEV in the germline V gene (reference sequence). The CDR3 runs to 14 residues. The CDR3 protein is CASSPTALGNTIYF. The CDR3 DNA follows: TGTGCCAGCAGTCCGACAGCTCTGGGAAACACCATATATTTT.

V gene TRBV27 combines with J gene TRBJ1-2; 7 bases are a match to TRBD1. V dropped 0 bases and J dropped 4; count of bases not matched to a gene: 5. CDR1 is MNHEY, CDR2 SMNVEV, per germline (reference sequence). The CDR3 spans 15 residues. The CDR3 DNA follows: TGTGCCAGCAGTTTATCGACAGGGTCCGCCTATGGCTACACCTTC. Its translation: CASSLSTGSAYGYTF.

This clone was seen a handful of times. The CDR3 sequence is CASSLGLAGIQYF. DNA of the CDR3: TGTGCCAGCAGCTTAGGGCTAGCTGGCATTCAGTACTTC. The rearrangement uses TRBV7-2 and TRBJ2-4; D possibly corresponds to TRBD2 (5 bases). CDR3 length: 13 amino acids. Germline lookup yields CDR1 SGHTA and CDR2 FQGNSA. V was pared by 1 base and J by 9 bases, with 10 bases between.

The DNA of the CDR3 is TGCGCCAGCACGAGGGAAGCTACTAGCACAGATACGCAGTATTTT. The encoded protein is CASTREATSTDTQYF. V is TRBV5-1 and J is TRBJ2-3; TRBD2 might be the D (5 bases). From germline, CDR1 is SGHRS and CDR2 YFSETQ. V lost 6 bases and J 0 bases, leaving 14 bases between the germline ends. This CDR3 comprises 15 residues.